The 32 T cell receptor beta chains reported below all come from one sample, sequenced in a study of cytomegalovirus exposure and HLA in healthy donors. Primers included in the PCR were 60 Vbeta and 13 Jbeta primers. Measured with immunoSEQ multiplex PCR; TCRdb has only the in-frame clones, and not every one. The sample includes around 110,000 clones, 55% to 75% of them seen just once. Sequencing was performed on PBMCs. The receptors here all came from a woman aged 40 to 55 in good health and CMV-seropositive.

The chain recombines TRBV7-9 with TRBJ2-7, with D perhaps TRBD2 (6 bases). Germline V gives CDR1 SEHNR, CDR2 FQNEAQ (reference sequence). The CDR3 is 16 amino acids. V was cut by 6 bases and J by 7 bases, with 25 bases left in between. CDR3 in amino acids: CASRSRRLHLAGEQYF. In DNA, the CDR3 is TGTGCCAGCAGATCCCGCAGACTACACCTGGCGGGGGAGCAGTACTTC.

This chain links TRBV6-5 with TRBJ1-2; maybe TRBD1 (5 bases). Trimming pared 6 bases from V and 6 bases from J, leaving 14 bases between. The CDR3 loop spans 13 amino acids. Per germline, CDR1 MNHEY and CDR2 SVGAGI. CDR3 nucleotide sequence: TGTGCCAGCAGCACGCAGGGTTTCGATGGCTACACCTTC. Translating gives CASSTQGFDGYTF.

The V and J genes are TRBV11-3 and TRBJ2-1; a weak D match, TRBD2 (6 bases). Germline values: CDR1 SGHNT, CDR2 YENEEA. Trimming shortened V by 0 bases and J by 6 bases, and 15 bases separated the two germline ends. There are 16 residues in the CDR3. The CDR3 sequence is CASSLDTGVISNEQFF. The CDR3 nucleotides read TGTGCCAGCAGCTTAGATACGGGGGTGATTAGCAATGAGCAGTTCTTC.

The genes are TRBV6-5 and TRBJ2-7; tentatively, D is TRBD1 (6 bases). The germline gives CDR1 MNHEY, CDR2 SVGAGI. The V and J ends lost 6 bases and 1 base respectively, with 13 bases between them. The CDR3 has 14 amino acids. The CDR3 is CASRQGFGSYEQYF. CDR3 nucleotides: TGTGCCAGCAGACAGGGCTTTGGGTCCTACGAGCAGTACTTC.

The CDR3 loop reads CASSSTGGWSNQPQHF. The CDR3 nucleotides read TGTGCCAGCAGTTCGACAGGGGGATGGAGCAATCAGCCCCAGCATTTT. This sequence joins TRBV6-5 and TRBJ1-5; 9 bases fit TRBD1. Germline CDR1 and CDR2: MNHEY and SVGAGI. V was clipped by 4 bases and J by 1 base; unmatched bases: 5. This CDR3 region has 16 residues.

The chain employs TRBV19 and TRBJ2-7; D is possibly TRBD2 (6 bases). V dropped 6 bases and J dropped 2 bases, with 14 bases sitting between them. Germline V CDR1 and CDR2: LNHDA, SQIVND (reference sequence). The CDR3 runs to 14 residues. DNA of the CDR3: TGTGCCAGTAGCTTCCAGGAGGGCCCCTACGAGCAGTACTTC. It codes for CASSFQEGPYEQYF.

The chain combines TRBV9 with TRBJ1-2; possibly TRBD1 for D (6 bases). Germline loops: CDR1 SGDLS, CDR2 YYNGEE. Trimming took off 0 bases at V and 0 bases at J, with 15 bases between the two ends. The CDR3 is made up of 17 amino acids. CDR3 residues: CASSVVSEGGSNYGYTF. The CDR3 DNA follows: TGTGCCAGCAGCGTAGTCTCCGAGGGGGGGTCTAACTATGGCTACACCTTC.

V is TRBV5-8 and J is TRBJ1-2; TRBD1 might be the D (6 bases). Germline lookup yields CDR1 SGHTS and CDR2 YDEGEE. V dropped 3 bases and J dropped 6 bases, with 9 bases sitting between them. The CDR3 covers 12 residues. The CDR3 DNA reads as TGTGCCAGCAGCTGGGGGGGCCATGGCTACACCTTC. Its translation is CASSWGGHGYTF.

This clone came up once. The chain joins TRBV7-9 to TRBJ1-1; D is uncertain. Germline V CDR1 and CDR2: SEHNR, FQNEAQ (reference sequence). The CDR3 extends over 13 amino acids. Trimming pared 5 bases from V and 2 bases from J, leaving 9 bases between. The CDR3 loop is CASSTRANTEAFF. The CDR3 coding sequence is TGTGCCAGCAGCACTAGAGCCAACACTGAAGCTTTCTTT. Filled out from reference TRBV7-9 and TRBJ1-1, the complete variable domain reads DTGVSQNPRHKITKRGQNVTFRCDPISEHNRLYWYRQTLGQGPEFLTYFQNEAQLEKSRLLSDRFSAERPKGSFSTLEIQRTEQGDSAMYLCASSTRANTEAFFGQGTRLTVV.

The chain carries TRBV5-1 and TRBJ2-1, with 14 positions matching TRBD2. The V gene's germline CDR1 is SGHRS and CDR2 YFSETQ. This CDR3 spans 14 amino acids. The CDR3 DNA is TGCGCTTCGGGACTAGCGGGAGCGACAAATGAGCAGTTCTTC. Translation gives CASGLAGATNEQFF.

The chain recombines TRBV15 with TRBJ1-1, with TRBD1 as a possible D gene (5 bases). The CDR3 is 15 amino acids. The V end was cut by 3 bases, the J end by 2 bases, with 13 bases between. Germline CDR1 is LNHNV and CDR2 is YYDKDF (reference sequence). The CDR3, as DNA: TGTGCCACCAGCAGGGCCCGACAGAGTAACACTGAAGCTTTCTTT. Residues: CATSRARQSNTEAFF.

This clone was picked up one time. The chain recombines TRBV28 with TRBJ1-2, with 7 bases identical to TRBD1. V gave up 1 base and J gave up 4 bases; unmatched junction bases: 9. The CDR3 spans 16 residues. The germline V gene has CDR1 MDHEN and CDR2 SYDVKM. CDR3 loop: CASSLYAGTAFYGYTF. DNA of the CDR3: TGTGCCAGCAGTTTATATGCGGGGACAGCTTTCTATGGCTACACCTTC.

The V call is TRBV29-1, the J call TRBJ2-2; TRBD1 aligns across 7 bases. The CDR3 sequence is 14 residues long. From germline, CDR1 is SQVTM and CDR2 ANQGSEA. After removal of 4 bases from V and 5 bases from J, the junction contained 7 bases not matched to a gene. The CDR3, as DNA: TGCAGCGTTGGTGACAGGGTATCTACCGGGGAGCTGTTTTTT. Translated, it gives CSVGDRVSTGELFF.

There are a few counts of this clone. The J gene is TRBJ2-7, the V gene TRBV12-2; the table assigns TRBD1, which was not confirmed against the DNA. TRBV12-2 is a pseudogene. This CDR3 is built from 16 residues. CDR3 sequence: CASRYYGGTGFGEQYF. In nucleotides, the CDR3 is TGTGCAAGTCGCTACTACGGTGGGACAGGATTCGGCGAGCAGTACTTC.

CDR3 region: CASSLTGQGAGTEKLFF. CDR3 nucleotide sequence: TGTGCCAGCAGCTTAACGGGACAGGGTGCGGGAACTGAAAAACTGTTTTTT. The genes are TRBV7-3 and TRBJ1-4; 9 positions match TRBD1. Germline CDR1 is SGHTA and CDR2 is FQGTGA. There are 17 residues in the CDR3. J lost 7 bases, V lost 0 bases, and 9 bases had no gene match. The full variable domain, with the rest looked up from reference TRBV7-3 and TRBJ1-4, is GAGVSQTPSNKVTEKGKYVELRCDPISGHTALYWYRQSLGQGPEFLIYFQGTGAADDSGLPNDRFFAVRPEGSVSTLKIQRTERGDSAVYLCASSLTGQGAGTEKLFFGSGTQLSVL.

This clone was found a few times. The genes are TRBV29-1 and TRBJ2-1, with 7 bases fitting TRBD1. CDR1 and CDR2 from the germline V gene are SQVTM and ANQGSEA. After removal of 6 bases from V and 4 bases from J, the junction contained 6 bases not matched to a gene. The CDR3 covers 13 residues. The DNA for the CDR3 is TGCAGCGTAAAGACAGGGCTGTACAATGAGCAGTTCTTC. Its translation is CSVKTGLYNEQFF.

V and J are TRBV28 and TRBJ2-2; D gene uncertain. The CDR3 extends over 12 amino acids. Germline V gene lookup returns CDR1 MDHEN and CDR2 SYDVKM. Between the trimmed V and J ends, which lost 0 bases and 7 bases, there was a span of 3 bases. The CDR3 nucleotides are TGTGCCAGCAGTTTATGGAGCGGGGAGCTGTTTTTT. Amino acids: CASSLWSGELFF.

V is TRBV7-9 and J is TRBJ2-1; 9 bases map to TRBD1. Losses at the gene ends were 7 bases for V and 5 bases for J; bases not matched to a gene: 9. Germline lookup yields CDR1 SEHNR and CDR2 FQNEAQ (reference sequence). The CDR3 consists of 15 residues. CDR3 in amino acids: CASTTGTGPDNEQFF. CDR3 sequence (DNA): TGTGCCAGCACCACCGGGACAGGGCCTGACAATGAGCAGTTCTTC.

The rearrangement links TRBV20-1 to TRBJ2-3; D gene ambiguous. V was trimmed by 6 bases and J by 6 bases, leaving 7 bases between them. The CDR3 has 10 residues. Germline V gene data show CDR1 as DFQATT and CDR2 as SNEGSKA (reference sequence). CDR3: CSASQDTQYF. The CDR3 bases are TGCAGTGCCTCCCAGGATACGCAGTATTTT.

V is TRBV25-1 and J is TRBJ2-1, with TRBD1 identical over 12 bases. V lost 5 bases, J lost 8 bases, and 10 bases stayed unmatched. The CDR3 covers 16 residues. The germline gives CDR1 MGHDK, CDR2 SYGVNS. The CDR3 DNA reads as TGTGCCAGCAGTTTCCCGGGGGGACAGGGGGCCCATGAGCAGTTCTTC. As protein: CASSFPGGQGAHEQFF. Drawing the rest from reference TRBV25-1 and TRBJ2-1, the complete variable domain is EADIYQTPRYLVIGTGKKITLECSQTMGHDKMYWYQQDPGMELHLIHYSYGVNSTEKGDLSSESTVSRIRTEHFPLTLESARPSHTSQYLCASSFPGGQGAHEQFFGPGTRLTVL.

CDR3 amino acids: CASRTGSLYNEQFF. CDR3 coding DNA: TGTGCCAGCAGGACAGGGTCGCTGTACAATGAGCAGTTCTTC. The chain couples TRBV6-5 to TRBJ2-1; the match to TRBD1 covers 7 bases. The ends lost 6 bases at V and 4 bases at J; junction bases unmatched: 6. This CDR3 comprises 14 residues. Germline CDR1 is MNHEY and CDR2 is SVGAGI.

The V gene is TRBV6-5, the J gene TRBJ1-1; 7 bases are a match to TRBD1. The V gene end was trimmed by 6 bases and the J gene end by 6 bases; junction bases not matched to a gene: 4. CDR3 length equals 12 residues. The germline CDR1 and CDR2 sequences are MNHEY and SVGAGI. The CDR3 sequence is CASSGQEAEAFF. CDR3 sequence (DNA): TGTGCCAGCAGCGGACAGGAGGCTGAAGCTTTCTTT.

The J gene is TRBJ1-3, the V gene TRBV2; D is perhaps TRBD1 (5 bases). Germline CDR1 is SNHLY and CDR2 is FYNNEI. This CDR3 has 15 residues. V was pared by 10 bases and J by 0 bases, with 16 bases between. The CDR3 is CATPKGENSGNTIYF. The CDR3 region has the DNA TGTGCCACACCTAAAGGGGAAAACTCTGGAAACACCATATATTTT. The full variable domain, its missing parts supplied by reference TRBV2 and TRBJ1-3, is EPEVTQTPSHQVTQMGQEVILRCVPISNHLYFYWYRQILGQKVEFLVSFYNNEISEKSEIFDDQFSVERPDGSNFTLKIRSTKLEDSAMYFCATPKGENSGNTIYFGEGSWLTVV.

The rearrangement joins TRBV2 to TRBJ2-6, with 9 positions matching TRBD1. The CDR3 sequence is 16 residues long. Germline V lookup: CDR1 SNHLY, CDR2 FYNNEI. Unmatched junction bases numbered 6, after V lost 8 bases and J lost 1 base. CDR3 amino acids: CASRDRVFSGANVLTF. CDR3 sequence (DNA): TGTGCCAGCCGGGACAGGGTTTTTTCTGGGGCCAACGTCCTGACTTTC.

The chain has TRBV5-4 and TRBJ2-2; 10 positions match TRBD1. Germline CDR1 is SGHNT and CDR2 is YYREEE (reference sequence). CDR3 size: 16 residues. J lost 6 bases, V lost 0 bases, and 5 bases had no gene match. The CDR3 DNA reads as TGTGCCAGCAGCTTGGGAAAGGACAGGGGGGCCGGGGAGCTGTTTTTT. The encoded protein is CASSLGKDRGAGELFF.

In its sample, this clone was seen once. The chain recombines TRBV28 with TRBJ2-7; D call uncertain. Germline loops: CDR1 MDHEN, CDR2 SYDVKM. The CDR3 covers 12 residues. Trimming pared 2 bases from V and 6 bases from J, leaving 8 bases between. CDR3 DNA: TGTGCCAGCAGTTTAGTGAGAGGCGAGCAGTACTTC. Protein: CASSLVRGEQYF.

The chain recombines TRBV7-9 with TRBJ2-2, with D perhaps matching TRBD1 (6 bases). CDR3 length equals 13 residues. Germline lookup yields CDR1 SEHNR and CDR2 FQNEAQ (reference sequence). The V end was cut by 5 bases, the J end by 6 bases, with 10 bases between. The CDR3 nucleotides read TGTGCCAGCAGCATACGGACAGCCGGGGAGCTGTTTTTT. Translating gives CASSIRTAGELFF.

CDR3 in DNA: TGTGCCAGCAGCCCCCGAGGGGTTCTAGCGGTCACCTACAATGAGCAGTTCTTC. Translated: CASSPRGVLAVTYNEQFF. This chain links TRBV7-2 with TRBJ2-1; 7 bases match TRBD2. The V and J ends lost 5 bases and 2 bases, in that order; junction bases with no gene match: 15. The CDR3 length is 18 residues. Germline V gives CDR1 SGHTA, CDR2 FQGNSA.

The gene calls are TRBV9 and TRBJ2-1, with 12 nucleotides matching TRBD2. The CDR3 length is 15 residues. In germline, CDR1 is SGDLS, CDR2 YYNGEE. V trimming: 4 bases; J trimming: 5 bases; junction bases outside the gene matches: 4. The CDR3 bases are TGTGCCAGCAGCCCGAGGACTAGCGGGAACAATGAGCAGTTCTTC. It is translated as CASSPRTSGNNEQFF.

J is TRBJ2-2 and V is TRBV27, with TRBD2 identical over 7 bases. Germline V lookup: CDR1 MNHEY, CDR2 SMNVEV (reference sequence). This CDR3 region has 12 residues. V dropped 7 bases and J dropped 7; count of bases not matched to a gene: 3. The CDR3 sequence is CASKRTSGELFF. CDR3 in DNA: TGTGCCAGCAAACGGACTAGCGGGGAGCTGTTTTTT.

The chain has TRBV4-1 and TRBJ1-4; no clear D gene. There are 15 residues in the CDR3. With 1 base removed from V and 5 bases from J, the gap between germline ends came to 11 bases. Germline V lookup: CDR1 MGHRA, CDR2 YSYEKL. CDR3 sequence reads: CASSQAGSGNEKLFF. The CDR3 nucleotides read TGCGCCAGCAGCCAAGCGGGTAGTGGGAATGAAAAACTGTTTTTT.

The V gene is TRBV19, the J gene TRBJ2-2; 10 bases agree with TRBD1. The J segment lost 2 bases and the V segment lost 7 bases, leaving 13 bases of the junction unmatched. The germline CDR1 and CDR2 sequences are LNHDA and SQIVND (reference sequence). This CDR3 is 18 amino acids long. The CDR3 loop reads CASNPGQGSLFNTGELFF. The CDR3 region has the DNA TGTGCCAGTAATCCGGGACAGGGGTCCCTATTTAACACCGGGGAGCTGTTTTTT.